This entry concerns a single T cell receptor beta chain. Source study methods: Using reference gene primer amplification, nucleated cell counts were estimated. The method was immunoSEQ multiplex PCR; TCRdb's version includes in-frame clones alone and lacks a portion of them. V, J and clone size reflect that table, while D and trimming were determined from the DNA. The sample contains about 300,000 clones, 85% of which appear only once. The data are from a study of blood T cell repertoires in COVID-19. Study-level background: PBMCs, B-cell-depleted T cells, or T cells provided the cDNA or gDNA that made up the material.

All enrollees were roughly 18 to 90 years old and from around 25 US areas. Participant-reported clinical history was the basis for cohort assignment. The CDR3 is 12 amino acids. Between the trimmed V and J ends, which lost 3 bases and 5 bases, there was a span of 7 bases. This sequence originates from a woman between 45 and 60 years old who had recovered from COVID-19. The sequenced sample was PBMCs or T cells enriched from blood (not recorded which). The gene calls are TRBV12-3 or TRBV12-4 and TRBJ1-2; D is ambiguous. CDR3 protein: CASSFRGYGYTF. DNA of the CDR3: TGTGCCAGCAGTTTCCGGGGTTATGGCTACACCTTC.